This entry lists 8 T cell receptor beta chains sequenced from one sample in a study of T-cell reconstitution after alpha-beta-depleted transplantation in children. Preparing the TCRbeta library involved the use of unique molecular identifiers. One entry per CDR3 protein, called by TCRdb with MiXCR from the PCR reads. The table lists 500,000 to 750,000 distinct CDR3 sequences, 25% to 30% of them singletons. The specimen comprised PBMCs, sampled before TCRalphabeta/CD19-depleted stem cell transplant. Receptor source: a boy in the first two years of life with Wiskott-Aldrich syndrome, due to receive a stem cell transplant.

The chain carries TRBV10-2 and TRBJ2-5, with a tentative D call TRBD2 (7 bases). Per the germline V gene, CDR1 is WSHSY and CDR2 is SAAADI. The CDR3 extends over 15 amino acids. Trimming took 6 bases from V and 5 from J, leaving 19 bases between them. The chain's CDR3 is CASRAIIEGGETQYF. CDR3 in DNA: TGCGCCAGCAGGGCAATCATAGAGGGGGGGGAGACCCAGTACTTC.

V usage is TRBV7-2 and J usage is TRBJ2-5; TRBD2 agrees at 7 bases. Germline lookup yields CDR1 SGHTA and CDR2 FQGNSA. There are 15 residues in the CDR3. Losses at the gene ends were 5 bases for V and 1 base for J; bases not matched to a gene: 7. CDR3 loop: CASSTTGTTQETQYF. CDR3 sequence (DNA): TGTGCCAGCAGCACCACGGGGACTACCCAAGAGACCCAGTACTTC.

This sequence joins TRBV10-3 and TRBJ2-7, with D tentatively TRBD1 (6 bases). Looked up from germline, CDR1 is ENHRY and CDR2 is SYGVKD. The V and J ends lost 0 bases and 9 bases respectively, with 12 bases between them. The CDR3 runs to 13 residues. The CDR3 loop reads CAISESRGSVQYF. CDR3 bases: TGTGCCATCAGTGAGTCCAGGGGATCCGTGCAGTACTTC.

This chain uses TRBV10-3 with TRBJ1-1; D possibly corresponds to TRBD1 (5 bases). The CDR3 has 13 amino acids. Germline values: CDR1 ENHRY, CDR2 SYGVKD. Trimming left V 6 bases short and J 4 bases short, with 12 bases between. The CDR3 DNA sequence: TGTGCCATCAGCGGCCCGGGGGGCACTGAAGCTTTCTTT. Protein product: CAISGPGGTEAFF.

The chain combines TRBV6-2 or TRBV6-3 with TRBJ2-5; the match to TRBD2 covers 8 bases. J was trimmed by 2 bases and V by 4 bases; bases with no gene match: 6. Per germline, CDR1 MNHEY and CDR2 SVGEGT. CDR3 length: 15 amino acids. In nucleotides, the CDR3 is TGTGCCAGCAGTTCCAGACTAGCGAAGCAAGAGACCCAGTACTTC. It translates to CASSSRLAKQETQYF.

This chain links TRBV2 with TRBJ2-1; D may be TRBD1 (5 bases). V was trimmed by 4 bases and J by 3 bases, leaving 13 bases between them. Germline V gene lookup returns CDR1 SNHLY and CDR2 FYNNEI. CDR3 length: 15 residues. The CDR3 nucleotides read TGTGCCAGCAGTGCCACAGGACGGGTCTACAATGAGCAGTTCTTC. Its protein is CASSATGRVYNEQFF.

V usage is TRBV20-1 and J usage is TRBJ2-7, with 7 bases identical to TRBD1. After removal of 3 bases from V and 2 bases from J, the junction contained 7 bases not matched to a gene. The CDR3 is 14 residues long. Germline CDR1 DFQATT, CDR2 SNEGSKA (reference sequence). CDR3 coding DNA: TGCAGTGCTAGCCGGGACAGCTCCGCCTACGAGCAGTACTTC. Protein sequence: CSASRDSSAYEQYF.

A few counts support this clonotype. This chain connects TRBV12-3 or TRBV12-4 to TRBJ2-7, with 8 bases aligning to TRBD2. The CDR3 length is 14 residues. V gave up 4 bases and J gave up 0 bases; unmatched junction bases: 2. For the CDR3, the DNA is TGTGCCAGCAGTTGGACTAGCCCCTCCTACGAGCAGTACTTC. Its protein is CASSWTSPSYEQYF.